This T cell receptor beta chain is drawn from a study of beta chain features in type 1 diabetes. Study context: No age, gender or cell yield differences were seen between patients and healthy donors.

Sequencing targeted expressed TCRB transcripts, as all isolated RNA had been reverse transcribed. The protocol was immunoSEQ multiplex PCR, while the TCRdb copy is restricted to in-frame clones and leaves out a portion. The sample lists almost 350,000 clones, 8% occurring once. Germline values: CDR1 MNHNY, CDR2 SVGAGI (reference sequence). The ends lost 7 bases at V and 4 bases at J; junction bases unmatched: 9. The CDR3 contains 14 residues. Only a few counts were recorded for this clone. This TCR was sampled from a woman in her late teens or twenties in good health. The chain joins TRBV6-6 to TRBJ2-7; TRBD1 matches 8 bases. Sequencing was done on a sample of central memory CD4+ T cells from blood. Here the CDR3 DNA reads TGTGCCAGCACACCCAGACAGGGGACGTACGAGCAGTACTTC. This gives the protein CASTPRQGTYEQYF.